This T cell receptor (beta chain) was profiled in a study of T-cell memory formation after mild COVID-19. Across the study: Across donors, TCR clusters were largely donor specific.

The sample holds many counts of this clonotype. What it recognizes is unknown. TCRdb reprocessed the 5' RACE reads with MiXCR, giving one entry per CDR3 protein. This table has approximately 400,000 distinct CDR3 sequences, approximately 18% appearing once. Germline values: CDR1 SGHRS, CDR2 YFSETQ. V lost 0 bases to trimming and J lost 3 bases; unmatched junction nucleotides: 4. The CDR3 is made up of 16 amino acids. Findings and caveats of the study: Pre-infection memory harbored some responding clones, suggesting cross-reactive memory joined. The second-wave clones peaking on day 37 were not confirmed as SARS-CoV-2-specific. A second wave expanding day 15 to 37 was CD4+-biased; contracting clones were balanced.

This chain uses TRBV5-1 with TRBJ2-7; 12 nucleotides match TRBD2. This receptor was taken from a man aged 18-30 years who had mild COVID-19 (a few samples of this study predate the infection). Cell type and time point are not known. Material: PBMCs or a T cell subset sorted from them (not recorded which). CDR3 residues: CASSLGTSGNLYEQYF. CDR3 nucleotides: TGCGCCAGCAGCTTGGGGACTAGCGGGAATCTCTACGAGCAGTACTTC.